What follows are 30 T cell receptor beta chains derived from one specimen sequenced in a study of naive and memory T cell subsets (dated by TCRdb to 2015 to 2018). Libraries came from 5' RACE. Instrument used: Illumina MiSeq. The ligated cDNA was amplified in four rounds of PCR with nested alpha and beta constant region primers together with the SP2 primer. The public sequencing data were trimmed at Q25 with fastp and processed into clonotypes with MiXCR by TCRdb, which kept only in-frame beta chains. One record per CDR3 amino acid sequence lists the most common genes and DNA. This sample holds more than 50,000 distinct CDR3 sequences; 7% to 8.5% were observed only once. The top ten constitute 9% to 10% of the sample. Using 3' ligation of a UMI-containing oligonucleotide to TCR cDNA, the study laid out a robust and sensitive protocol to amplify, sequence and analyze TCRs. Receptors were obtained from a male donor in good health.

At least ten counts were recorded for this clonotype. J is TRBJ2-5 and V is TRBV20-1, with D tentatively TRBD2 (6 bases). Germline loops: CDR1 DFQATT, CDR2 SNEGSKA (reference sequence). The V end was cut by 7 bases, the J end by 7 bases, with 22 bases between. The CDR3 contains 14 residues. The CDR3, as DNA: TGCAGTGGGAGCCAGGATGGGAGGCGGGGGACCCAGTACTTC. It codes for CSGSQDGRRGTQYF.

Many counts were recorded for this clonotype. The chain is built from TRBV29-1 and TRBJ2-7, with TRBD2 matching over 9 bases. CDR1 is SQVTM, CDR2 ANQGSEA, per germline. V was clipped by 6 bases and J by 6 bases; unmatched bases: 27. The CDR3 extends over 19 amino acids. The CDR3 protein is CSVISLFAAQAGGRGEQYF. The CDR3 DNA reads TGCAGCGTGATATCGTTGTTTGCAGCCCAGGCGGGAGGGCGGGGCGAGCAGTACTTC.

As concerns this clonotype: A much bigger clone sits one base away, suggesting this may be a read error. V is TRBV7-2 and J is TRBJ1-1; D is unclear. The V gene's germline CDR1 is SGHTA and CDR2 FQGNSA. The CDR3 consists of 14 residues. Between the trimmed V and J ends, which lost 4 bases and 0 bases, there was a span of 9 bases. CDR3 residues: CASSSGDMNTEAFF. Here the CDR3 DNA reads TGTGCCAGCAGCTCCGGAGATATGAACACTGAAGCTTTCTTT.

The chain joins TRBV6-6 to TRBJ1-4; TRBD1 matches at 7 bases. Trimming at V came to 4 bases and at J to 7 bases, leaving 9 bases not matched to a gene. CDR1 is MNHNY, CDR2 SVGAGI, per germline (reference sequence). The CDR3 has 15 amino acids. CDR3 coding DNA: TGTGCCAGCAGTTTAACAGGGGTATTTGGTGAAAAACTGTTTTTT. Its protein is CASSLTGVFGEKLFF.

This clonotype was counted only a few times. The rearrangement joins TRBV19 to TRBJ1-2, with 9 bases that match TRBD1. J lost 6 bases, V lost 6 bases, and 8 bases had no gene match. Germline values: CDR1 LNHDA, CDR2 SQIVND (reference sequence). This CDR3 has 14 amino acids. The chain's CDR3 is CASRNPGQGHGYTF. The CDR3 DNA follows: TGTGCCAGTAGGAACCCGGGACAGGGCCATGGCTACACCTTC.

This clonotype has just one count. A read error is possible here, since a much larger clone lies one base away. V usage is TRBV4-1 and J usage is TRBJ2-5; the match to TRBD1 covers 7 bases. The germline V gene encodes CDR1 MGHRA and CDR2 YSYEKL. The CDR3 runs to 15 residues. DNA for the CDR3: TGCACCAGCAGCCACCTTCCGGGACAGCAAGAGACCCAGTACTTC. Its protein product is CTSSHLPGQQETQYF.

This clonotype was seen more than once but under ten times. The chain links TRBV6-1 to TRBJ2-2; TRBD2 matches at 7 bases. V shed 5 bases, J shed 2 bases, and the junction held 8 bases outside the gene matches. Germline V gene lookup returns CDR1 MNHNS and CDR2 SASEGT. CDR3 size: 16 residues. This CDR3 is CASSTRGTTNTGELFF. The DNA of the CDR3 is TGTGCCAGCAGTACCCGGGGGACTACAAACACCGGGGAGCTGTTTTTT.

The rearrangement uses TRBV29-1 and TRBJ2-1; 14 bases are a match to TRBD2. The CDR3 has 14 residues. J was trimmed by 9 bases and V by 8 bases; bases with no gene match: 9. Germline V gene data show CDR1 as SQVTM and CDR2 as ANQGSEA. In DNA form, the CDR3 reads TGCAGCTGGGTAAAGACTAGCGGGAGGGCTGAGCAGTTCTTC. It yields the protein CSWVKTSGRAEQFF.

The CDR3 bases are TGTGCCAGTAGTTCACCGGGACTAGCGGCTACGTGGAACACCGGGGAGCTGTTTTTT. This encodes CASSSPGLAATWNTGELFF. This chain uses TRBV19 with TRBJ2-2; 11 bases agree with TRBD2. The germline gives CDR1 LNHDA, CDR2 SQIVND (reference sequence). The length of the CDR3 is 19 residues. The J segment lost 1 base and the V segment lost 5 bases, leaving 12 bases of the junction unmatched.

This clonotype occurred many times. The rearrangement links TRBV29-1 to TRBJ1-3; weak D call: TRBD1 (6 bases). Germline CDR1 reads SQVTM; CDR2 reads ANQGSEA. The CDR3 runs to 14 residues. The ends were cut back, 4 bases at V and 0 bases at J, with 10 bases in the middle. CDR3: CSVVTGSSGNTIYF. For the CDR3, the DNA is TGCAGCGTTGTAACAGGGAGCTCTGGAAACACCATATATTTT.

In its sample, this clonotype was seen once. This rearrangement joins TRBV6-1 to TRBJ1-2, with D tentatively TRBD1 (6 bases). CDR1 is MNHNS, CDR2 SASEGT, per germline. This CDR3 spans 14 amino acids. Trimming took off 2 bases at V and 3 bases at J, with 10 bases between the two ends. The CDR3 bases are TGTGCCAGCAGTGAAAACAGGGACCACTATGGCTACACCTTC. It is translated as CASSENRDHYGYTF.

The V gene is TRBV6-5, the J gene TRBJ2-6, with D unresolved. Between the trimmed V and J ends, which lost 6 bases and 5 bases, there was a span of 17 bases. This CDR3 comprises 16 residues. In germline, CDR1 is MNHEY, CDR2 SVGAGI. The CDR3 DNA is TGTGCCAGCAGCCCCCGGCAGAGCCGAAGGGCCAACGTCCTGACTTTC. Its protein is CASSPRQSRRANVLTF.

This clonotype occurred a few times. The V and J genes are TRBV27 and TRBJ1-2, with 10 bases matching TRBD1. CDR1 is MNHEY and CDR2 is SMNVEV in the germline V gene (reference sequence). The CDR3 contains 15 residues. V lost 5 bases to trimming and J lost 5 bases; unmatched junction nucleotides: 8. The CDR3 loop reads CASSRHGQGVYGYTF. The CDR3, as DNA: TGTGCCAGCAGTCGACACGGACAGGGGGTGTATGGCTACACCTTC.

A few counts support this clonotype. This chain uses TRBV12-3 or TRBV12-4 with TRBJ1-2; D is possibly TRBD1 (5 bases). The ends were cut back, 5 bases at V and 5 bases at J, with 18 bases in the middle. The CDR3 has 15 residues. The CDR3 bases are TGTGCCAGCAGTCCAAGCGAGCAGGGTCGGTATGGCTACACCTTC. As protein: CASSPSEQGRYGYTF.

The gene calls are TRBV9 and TRBJ2-5; no definite D call. The CDR3 is made up of 13 amino acids. CDR1 and CDR2 (germline): SGDLS, YYNGEE. Trimming removed 0 bases from V and 5 bases from J, with 8 bases in between. As DNA, the CDR3 is TGTGCCAGCAGCGTAGATCCTGGGGAGACCCAGTACTTC. This gives the protein CASSVDPGETQYF.

This clonotype was detected ten times or more. The chain recombines TRBV29-1 with TRBJ2-1; 7 bases line up with TRBD2. The germline V gene has CDR1 SQVTM and CDR2 ANQGSEA. This CDR3 region has 17 residues. Trimming at V came to 2 bases and at J to 2 bases, leaving 12 bases not matched to a gene. CDR3 loop: CSVEPERAGDAYNEQFF. As DNA, the CDR3 is TGCAGCGTTGAACCTGAGCGGGCGGGAGACGCCTACAATGAGCAGTTCTTC.

This chain uses TRBV19 with TRBJ2-2; TRBD2 aligns across 10 bases. Losses at the gene ends were 4 bases for V and 16 bases for J; bases not matched to a gene: 9. The germline V gene encodes CDR1 LNHDA and CDR2 SQIVND (reference sequence). The CDR3 sequence is 13 residues long. CDR3 protein: CASSSGLADLPFF. CDR3 nucleotide sequence: TGTGCCAGTAGTAGCGGACTAGCGGATTTACCGTTTTTT.

This clonotype was counted ten times or more. The V and J genes are TRBV7-2 and TRBJ2-3, with D possibly being TRBD2 (6 bases). V dropped 5 bases and J dropped 13 bases, with 19 bases sitting between them. This CDR3 contains 13 residues. The germline V gene has CDR1 SGHTA and CDR2 FQGNSA. The CDR3 spells CASSPGRSTRKYF. In nucleotides, the CDR3 is TGTGCCAGCAGCCCAGGACGGTCGACTAGGAAGTATTTT.

This clonotype was observed at least ten times. V usage is TRBV3-1 and J usage is TRBJ2-7, with D possibly being TRBD2 (6 bases). Germline V gene data show CDR1 as LGHDT and CDR2 as YNNKEL (reference sequence). V was cut by 0 bases and J by 6 bases, with 15 bases left in between. CDR3 size: 15 residues. The CDR3 protein is CASSQDWGVQGEQYF. The CDR3 coding sequence is TGTGCCAGCAGCCAAGATTGGGGGGTCCAGGGCGAGCAGTACTTC.

The chain carries TRBV7-9 and TRBJ2-7; TRBD1 matches 7 bases. CDR1 and CDR2 from the germline V gene are SEHNR and FQNEAQ (reference sequence). The trim removed 5 bases at V and 7 bases at J, leaving 8 bases unmatched. The CDR3 spans 13 residues. CDR3 loop: CASSPRDSWEQYF. In nucleotides, the CDR3 is TGTGCCAGCAGCCCCAGGGACAGTTGGGAGCAGTACTTC.

A few counts support this clonotype. The chain is built from TRBV29-1 and TRBJ1-1; D is unclear. The CDR3 has 10 amino acids. Germline V gene lookup returns CDR1 SQVTM and CDR2 ANQGSEA. Trimming took off 2 bases at V and 10 bases at J, with 8 bases between the two ends. CDR3 sequence: CSVEREGAFF. Here the CDR3 DNA reads TGCAGCGTTGAACGCGAGGGAGCTTTCTTT.

This clonotype was found many times. This chain connects TRBV10-3 to TRBJ2-1, with 7 bases fitting TRBD2. Per germline, CDR1 ENHRY and CDR2 SYGVKD. V gave up 10 bases and J gave up 1 base; unmatched junction bases: 10. The CDR3 spans 15 residues. CDR3 DNA sequence: TGTGCCACCACCCGGGAAGCGGGGTCCTACAATGAGCAGTTCTTC. Amino acids: CATTREAGSYNEQFF.

This clonotype was found a few times. The chain combines TRBV27 with TRBJ2-7; the D gene could be TRBD1 or TRBD2 (7 bases each). Germline loops: CDR1 MNHEY, CDR2 SMNVEV (reference sequence). V was trimmed by 5 bases and J by 6 bases, leaving 29 bases between them. The CDR3 loop spans 18 amino acids. The CDR3 here is CASSNLRGRGTVSSEQYF. The DNA of the CDR3 is TGTGCCAGCAGTAATTTGCGGGGGCGGGGGACAGTTTCATCCGAGCAGTACTTC.

There are many counts of this clonotype. The CDR3 DNA sequence: TGTGCCAGCAGTGTTAGCCCTGGACAGGGCTTTTACGAGCAGTACTTC. Amino acid sequence: CASSVSPGQGFYEQYF. The rearrangement uses TRBV6-1 and TRBJ2-7; the match to TRBD1 covers 8 bases. The CDR3 spans 16 residues. The V gene end was trimmed by 4 bases and the J gene end by 4 bases; junction bases not matched to a gene: 12. Germline CDR1 reads MNHNS; CDR2 reads SASEGT.

In its sample, this clonotype was seen many times. V and J are TRBV5-6 and TRBJ2-3, with a weak D call TRBD1 (6 bases). Per germline, CDR1 SGHDT and CDR2 YYEEEE. This CDR3 contains 15 residues. V lost 3 bases, J lost 5 bases, and 16 bases lay in between. The CDR3 bases are TGTGCCAGCAGCTACAGAAATACAGGGCAAGATACGCAGTATTTT. Protein: CASSYRNTGQDTQYF.

This clonotype was observed a few times. The chain joins TRBV20-1 to TRBJ2-7; 8 nucleotides align to TRBD2. J was trimmed by 4 bases and V by 4 bases; bases with no gene match: 12. CDR3 length: 15 amino acids. Per germline, CDR1 DFQATT and CDR2 SNEGSKA (reference sequence). The CDR3 region has the DNA TGCAGTGCTAAAAAGCCAGCGGGGGTCCCATACGAGCAGTACTTC. Translating gives CSAKKPAGVPYEQYF.

This clonotype was recorded many times. The rearrangement uses TRBV9 and TRBJ2-1, with 8 bases matching TRBD2. Germline loops: CDR1 SGDLS, CDR2 YYNGEE. The CDR3 length is 16 residues. Trimming took 0 bases from V and 8 from J; bases not matched to a gene: 10. The CDR3 DNA reads as TGTGCCAGCAGCGTAGATGGGACGGGGGGGCTGGATGAGCAGTTCTTC. Its translation: CASSVDGTGGLDEQFF. Using reference TRBV9 and TRBJ2-1 for the parts outside the CDR3, the full variable domain is DSGVTQTPKHLITATGQRVTLRCSPRSGDLSVYWYQQSLDQGLQFLIQYYNGEERAKGNILERFSAQQFPDLHSELNLSSLELGDSALYFCASSVDGTGGLDEQFFGPGTRLTVL.

There are many counts of this clonotype. The rearrangement links TRBV7-2 to TRBJ2-3, with 13 positions matching TRBD2. The CDR3 runs 15 residues. The ends lost 5 bases at V and 8 bases at J; junction bases unmatched: 7. Germline CDR1 reads SGHTA; CDR2 reads FQGNSA. The CDR3 region has the DNA TGTGCCAGCAGCGTGACTAGCGGGGGGAGAGGTACGCAGTATTTT. Protein: CASSVTSGGRGTQYF.

This clonotype was counted many times. The gene calls are TRBV29-1 and TRBJ2-1, with D possibly matching TRBD2 (6 bases). Germline lookup yields CDR1 SQVTM and CDR2 ANQGSEA. This CDR3 is 16 amino acids long. Between the trimmed V and J ends, which lost 7 bases and 4 bases, there was a span of 23 bases. Written as DNA, the CDR3 is TGCAGCGCCGAGGGAGCGGGCGCCTTCCTTTACAATGAGCAGTTCTTC. It codes for CSAEGAGAFLYNEQFF.

This clonotype was counted at least ten times. The chain has TRBV9 and TRBJ2-1, with 9 bases that match TRBD2. The CDR3 runs to 16 residues. Trimming took 0 bases from V and 10 from J; bases not matched to a gene: 11. Germline CDR1 and CDR2: SGDLS and YYNGEE. The CDR3 is CASSVAAGGHEAEQFF. The CDR3 nucleotides are TGTGCCAGCAGCGTAGCGGCGGGAGGGCACGAGGCCGAGCAGTTCTTC.